These 8 T cell receptor beta chains came from one sample sequenced in a study of blood T cell repertoires in COVID-19. The table came from immunoSEQ multiplex PCR; TCRdb's copy has only in-frame clones and leaves some out. This table has around 60,000 clones, 75% to 90% appearing once. Sample: peripheral blood. These receptors came from a human donor with active COVID-19. The donor label of this sample is uncertain.

The rearrangement uses TRBV27 and TRBJ1-6; TRBD1 agrees at 8 bases. The CDR3 has 14 amino acids. Germline assignment: CDR1 MNHEY and CDR2 SMNVEV (reference sequence). Germline trimming cut 6 bases from V and 6 bases from J; bases unmatched to any gene: 4. The CDR3 bases are TGTGCCAGCAGCCTGGGACAGGTTAATTCACCCCTCCACTTT. It is translated as CASSLGQVNSPLHF.

J is TRBJ1-5 and V is TRBV19; 12 positions match TRBD1. The CDR3 has 16 amino acids. V shed 8 bases and J 6 bases; nucleotides not matched to a gene: 11. The germline V gene encodes CDR1 LNHDA and CDR2 SQIVND (reference sequence). The CDR3 DNA follows: TGTGCCAGTTCTGCCGGGACAGGGGGCTACGGTCAGCCCCAGCATTTT. This gives the protein CASSAGTGGYGQPQHF.

V gene TRBV18 combines with J gene TRBJ2-2; no reliable D call. V was shortened by 0 bases and J by 4 bases, with 9 bases between the two germline ends. The CDR3 totals 15 residues. Germline CDR1 and CDR2: KGHSH and LQKENI. CDR3 in DNA: TGTGCCAGCTCACCACCGAACAGAAGCACCGGGGAGCTGTTTTTT. Protein product: CASSPPNRSTGELFF. Full variable domain (outside the CDR3, taken from reference TRBV18 and TRBJ2-2): NAGVMQNPRHLVRRRGQEARLRCSPMKGHSHVYWYRQLPEEGLKFMVYLQKENIIDESGMPKERFSAEFPKEGPSILRIQQVVRGDSAAYFCASSPPNRSTGELFFGEGSRLTVL.

This chain links TRBV27 with TRBJ1-1; D might be TRBD1 (6 bases). Looked up from germline, CDR1 is MNHEY and CDR2 is SMNVEV (reference sequence). V was trimmed by 5 bases and J by 0 bases, leaving 10 bases between them. This CDR3 is built from 14 residues. The CDR3 reads CASSKTGMNTEAFF. CDR3 coding DNA: TGTGCCAGCAGTAAAACAGGGATGAACACTGAAGCTTTCTTT.

The genes are TRBV12-3 or TRBV12-4 and TRBJ2-4, with D perhaps matching TRBD1 (6 bases). The V end lost 7 bases, the J end lost 4 bases, and 8 bases lay between the germline ends. The CDR3 is 12 amino acids. The CDR3 reads CASKQGKNIQYF. The CDR3 coding sequence is TGTGCCAGCAAACAGGGTAAAAACATTCAGTACTTC.

The genes are TRBV18 and TRBJ1-4, with D unclear. Germline CDR1 and CDR2: KGHSH and LQKENI. Trimming stripped 5 bases from V and 0 bases from J, with 10 bases between. This CDR3 spans 15 amino acids. This CDR3 is CASSAYATTNEKLFF. The CDR3 region has the DNA TGTGCCAGCTCAGCCTACGCTACAACTAATGAAAAACTGTTTTTT.

This sequence joins TRBV6-5 and TRBJ2-7, with D tentatively TRBD2 (6 bases). Trimming took off 2 bases at V and 0 bases at J, with 14 bases between the two ends. The CDR3 loop spans 16 amino acids. Germline CDR1 and CDR2: MNHEY and SVGAGI. CDR3 region: CASSYGGTFPSYEQYF. In DNA, the CDR3 is TGTGCCAGCAGTTACGGGGGGACTTTCCCCTCCTACGAGCAGTACTTC.

This chain links TRBV2 with TRBJ1-2; a weak D match, TRBD1 (5 bases). The V gene's germline CDR1 is SNHLY and CDR2 FYNNEI. The germline V and J ends were trimmed by 7 bases and 4 bases, with 25 bases remaining between them. This CDR3 region has 17 residues. Here the CDR3 reads CASTPWGDLGLPYGYTF. CDR3 in DNA: TGTGCCAGCACCCCCTGGGGGGATTTGGGGCTCCCCTATGGCTACACCTTC.